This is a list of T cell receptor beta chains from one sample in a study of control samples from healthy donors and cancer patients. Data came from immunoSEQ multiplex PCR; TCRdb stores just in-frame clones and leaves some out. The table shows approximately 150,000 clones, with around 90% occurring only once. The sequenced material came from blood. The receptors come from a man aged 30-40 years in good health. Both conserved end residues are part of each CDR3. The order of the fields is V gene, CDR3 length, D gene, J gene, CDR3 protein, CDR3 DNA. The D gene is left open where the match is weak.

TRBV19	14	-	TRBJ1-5	CASSMGNRDQPQHF	TGTGCCAGTAGTATGGGGAACAGGGATCAGCCCCAGCATTTT
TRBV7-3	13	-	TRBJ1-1	CASSLTQNTEAFF	TGTGCCAGCAGCTTAACCCAGAACACTGAAGCTTTCTTT
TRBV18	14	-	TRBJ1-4	CASSPPGQNEKLFF	TGTGCCAGCTCACCACCGGGACAAAATGAAAAACTGTTTTTT
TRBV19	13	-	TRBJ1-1	CASSRGVNTEAFF	TGTGCCAGTAGTAGAGGGGTAAACACTGAAGCTTTCTTT
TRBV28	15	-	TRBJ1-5	CASSPTLGGNQPQHF	TGTGCCAGCAGTCCGACTTTAGGTGGGAATCAGCCCCAGCATTTT
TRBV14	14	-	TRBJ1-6	CASSDRGENSPLHF	TGTGCCAGCAGCGATAGGGGAGAGAATTCACCCCTCCACTTT
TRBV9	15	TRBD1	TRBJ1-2	CASSVGGDRAYGYTF	TGTGCCAGCAGCGTAGGAGGGGACAGGGCTTATGGCTACACCTTC
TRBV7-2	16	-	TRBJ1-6	CASSLEPVSYNSPLHF	TGTGCCAGCAGCTTAGAGCCAGTCTCCTATAATTCACCCCTCCACTTT
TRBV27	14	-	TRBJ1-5	CASSSSYSNQPQHF	TGTGCCAGCAGTTCCTCGTATAGCAATCAGCCCCAGCATTTT
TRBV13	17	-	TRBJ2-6	CASSLGPLGAGANVLTF	TGTGCCAGCAGCTTAGGCCCCTTGGGGGCTGGGGCCAACGTCCTGACTTTC
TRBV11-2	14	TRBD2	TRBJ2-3	CAGSGGGSQDTQYF	TGTGCCGGATCCGGGGGGGGCTCACAAGATACGCAGTATTTT